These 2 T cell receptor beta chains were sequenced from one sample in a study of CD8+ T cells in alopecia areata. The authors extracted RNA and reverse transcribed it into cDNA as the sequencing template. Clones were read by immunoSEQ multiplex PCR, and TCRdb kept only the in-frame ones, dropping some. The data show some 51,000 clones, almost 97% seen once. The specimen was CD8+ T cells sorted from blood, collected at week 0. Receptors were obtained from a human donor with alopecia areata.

The CDR3 region is CASSIGGAGDTDTQYF. CDR3 in DNA: TGTGCCAGTAGTATAGGCGGGGCAGGGGACACAGATACGCAGTATTTT. V gene TRBV19 combines with J gene TRBJ2-3; D could derive from TRBD1 or TRBD2 (6 bases each). V gave up 1 base and J gave up 2 bases, with 13 bases separating them. There are 16 residues in the CDR3. Per germline, CDR1 LNHDA and CDR2 SQIVND (reference sequence).

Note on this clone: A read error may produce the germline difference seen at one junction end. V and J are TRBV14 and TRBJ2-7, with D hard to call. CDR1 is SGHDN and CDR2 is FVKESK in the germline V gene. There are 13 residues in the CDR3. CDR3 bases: TGCGCCAGCAGCCAAGTTAACGGCGAGGAGCAGTACTTC. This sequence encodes CASSQVNGEEQYF.